These T cell receptor beta chains were read from a single sample in a study of T cells in Graves' hyperthyroidism and ophthalmopathy. TCRdb itself ran the multiplex PCR reads through MiXCR, one entry per CDR3 protein. The sample lists 250,000 to 300,000 distinct CDR3 sequences; approximately 12% were seen once. Specimen: blood. The origin of the receptors is a woman aged 25-40 years with Graves' hyperthyroidism that later progressed to Graves' ophthalmopathy. The CDR3 runs from the conserved cysteine through the conserved F or W.

TRBV9	17	TRBJ1-2	CASSVAGGQELNYGYTF
TRBV7-2	16	TRBJ2-6	CASSPTSYSGANVLTF
TRBV5-1	14	TRBJ2-7	CASSAPAAGREQYF
TRBV30	14	TRBJ2-6	CAWRNRAGANVLTF
TRBV6-1	15	TRBJ2-7	CASTTTSGGSYEQYF
TRBV4-1	16	TRBJ2-1	CASSRAGLAGFNEQSF
TRBV4-2	14	TRBJ1-1	CASSQDPRDTEAFF
TRBV7-2	15	TRBJ2-5	CASSLRGDLRETQYF
TRBV11-2	12	TRBJ2-3	CASSPGLAGQYF
TRBV27	17	TRBJ2-7	CASSLEPGGGRSDEQYF
TRBV27	14	TRBJ1-5	CASSRQGSNQPQHF
TRBV7-2	15	TRBJ1-2	CASSLERNRRFSYTF
TRBV19	16	TRBJ2-1	CASSRLRLAPYNEQFF
TRBV6-4	16	TRBJ2-1	CASSDTSVSSYNEQFF
TRBV28	16	TRBJ2-2	CASGTPGTGDTGELFF
TRBV29-1	14	TRBJ2-7	CSALNTFGDYEQYF
TRBV2	14	TRBJ2-3	CASSESSLKDTQYF
TRBV4-3	18	TRBJ2-1	CASSQDASGLSSYNEQFF
TRBV6-1	14	TRBJ2-7	CASSESRGGGEQYF
TRBV4-2	15	TRBJ2-7	CASSQFAGGTYEQYF
TRBV7-6	15	TRBJ1-1	CASSLSPGQATEAFF
TRBV28	15	TRBJ2-7	CASSLARQRTGEQYF
TRBV28	20	TRBJ1-4	CASARPDPVPPSATNEKLFF
TRBV19	15	TRBJ2-7	CASSIFAGESYEQYF
TRBV12-3/TRBV12-4	15	TRBJ1-1	CASSLGRAPNTEAFF
TRBV7-2	15	TRBJ2-1	CASSPTSGGSNEQFF
TRBV11-1	14	TRBJ2-7	CASSLPTGYDEQYF
TRBV6-1	15	TRBJ1-4	CASSREGPTNEKLFF
TRBV6-2/TRBV6-3	15	TRBJ2-1	CASSRLAAGHNEQFF
TRBV28	12	TRBJ2-5	CASSTGTGPQYF
TRBV6-1	15	TRBJ2-5	CASSFRTGGGETQYF
TRBV11-3	16	TRBJ2-3	CASSLGTSGRTDTQYF
TRBV2	14	TRBJ1-5	CASRAGQSNQPQHF
TRBV4-1	17	TRBJ2-3	CASSRPGTSGSTDTQYF
TRBV3-1	16	TRBJ2-3	CASSRGTSGRADTQYF
TRBV7-9	15	TRBJ1-1	CASSLAGTQNTEAFF
TRBV27	14	TRBJ1-3	CASSLTDSGNTIYF
TRBV6-1	14	TRBJ2-6	CASNGGSGANVLTF
TRBV29-1	15	TRBJ2-7	CSVEPPRPRSYEQYF
TRBV7-9	17	TRBJ2-1	CASILRWAGGSGNEQFF